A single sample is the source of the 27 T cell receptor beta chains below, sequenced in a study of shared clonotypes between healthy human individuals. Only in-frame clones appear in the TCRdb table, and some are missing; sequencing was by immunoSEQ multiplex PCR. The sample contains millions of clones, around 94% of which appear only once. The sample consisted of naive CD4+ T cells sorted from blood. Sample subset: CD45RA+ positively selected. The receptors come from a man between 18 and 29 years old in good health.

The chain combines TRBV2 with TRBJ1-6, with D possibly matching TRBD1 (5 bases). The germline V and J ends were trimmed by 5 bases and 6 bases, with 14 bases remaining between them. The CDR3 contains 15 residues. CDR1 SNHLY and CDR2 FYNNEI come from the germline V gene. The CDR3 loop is CASSPETAINSPLHF. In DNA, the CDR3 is TGTGCCAGCAGTCCTGAGACAGCGATTAATTCACCCCTCCACTTT. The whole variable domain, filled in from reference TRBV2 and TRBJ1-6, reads EPEVTQTPSHQVTQMGQEVILRCVPISNHLYFYWYRQILGQKVEFLVSFYNNEISEKSEIFDDQFSVERPDGSNFTLKIRSTKLEDSAMYFCASSPETAINSPLHFGNGTRLTVT.

The CDR3: CASSLLAGGPTGELFF. The CDR3, as DNA: TGTGCCAGCAGCCTCTTAGCGGGGGGGCCCACCGGGGAGCTGTTTTTT. The chain recombines TRBV5-4 with TRBJ2-2, with 11 bases identical to TRBD2. Losses at the gene ends were 4 bases for V and 4 bases for J; bases not matched to a gene: 6. CDR1 and CDR2 from the germline V gene are SGHNT and YYREEE (reference sequence). The CDR3 consists of 16 residues.

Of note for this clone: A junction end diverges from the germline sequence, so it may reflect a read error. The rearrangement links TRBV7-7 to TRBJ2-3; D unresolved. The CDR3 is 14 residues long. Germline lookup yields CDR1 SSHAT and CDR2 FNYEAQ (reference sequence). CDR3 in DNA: TGTGCTAGCAGCCCCCATTATAACACAGATACGCAGTATTTT. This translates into CASSPHYNTDTQYF.

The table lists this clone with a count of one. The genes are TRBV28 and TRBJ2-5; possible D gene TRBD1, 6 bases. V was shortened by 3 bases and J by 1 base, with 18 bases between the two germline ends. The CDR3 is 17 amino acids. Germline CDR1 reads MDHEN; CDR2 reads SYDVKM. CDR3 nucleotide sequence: TGTGCCAGCAGTTTCTTTCGAGGGATAGGGGGCCAAGAGACCCAGTACTTC. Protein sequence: CASSFFRGIGGQETQYF.

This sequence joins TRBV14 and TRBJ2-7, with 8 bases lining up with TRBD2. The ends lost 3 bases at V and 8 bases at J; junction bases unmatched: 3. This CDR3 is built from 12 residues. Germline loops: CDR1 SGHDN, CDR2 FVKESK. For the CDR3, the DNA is TGTGCCAGCAGCCAGACTAGCGATAAGCAGTACTTC. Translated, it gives CASSQTSDKQYF.

CDR3: CASRTQERGTQPQHF. Here the CDR3 DNA reads TGTGCCAGCAGGACACAGGAGAGGGGAACTCAGCCCCAGCATTTT. The chain links TRBV6-1 to TRBJ1-5, with TRBD1 as a possible D gene (5 bases). The CDR3 has 15 amino acids. Germline CDR1 and CDR2: MNHNS and SASEGT. V lost 6 bases, J lost 6 bases, and 18 bases lay in between.

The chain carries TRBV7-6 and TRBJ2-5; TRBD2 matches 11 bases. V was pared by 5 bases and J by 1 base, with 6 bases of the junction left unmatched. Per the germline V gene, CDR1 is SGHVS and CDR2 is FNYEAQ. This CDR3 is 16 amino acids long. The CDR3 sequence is CASSQRTSGSQETQYF. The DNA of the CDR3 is TGTGCCAGCAGCCAAAGGACTAGCGGGTCCCAAGAGACCCAGTACTTC. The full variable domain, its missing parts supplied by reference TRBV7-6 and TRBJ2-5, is GAGVSQSPRYKVTKRGQDVALRCDPISGHVSLYWYRQALGQGPEFLTYFNYEAQQDKSGLPNDRFSAERPEGSISTLTIQRTEQRDSAMYRCASSQRTSGSQETQYFGPGTRLLVL.

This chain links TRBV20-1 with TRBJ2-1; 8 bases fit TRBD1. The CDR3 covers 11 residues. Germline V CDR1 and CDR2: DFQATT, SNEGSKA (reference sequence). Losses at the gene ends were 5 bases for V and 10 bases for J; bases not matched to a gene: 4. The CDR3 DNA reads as TGCAGTGCTTGGACAGGGCCAGAGCAGTTCTTC. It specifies CSAWTGPEQFF.

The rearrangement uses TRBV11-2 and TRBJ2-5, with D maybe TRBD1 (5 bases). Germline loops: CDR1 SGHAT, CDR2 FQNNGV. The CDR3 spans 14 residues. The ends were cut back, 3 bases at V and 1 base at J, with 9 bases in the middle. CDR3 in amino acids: CASSLGQPQETQYF. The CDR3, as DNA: TGTGCCAGCAGCTTGGGGCAGCCCCAAGAGACCCAGTACTTC.

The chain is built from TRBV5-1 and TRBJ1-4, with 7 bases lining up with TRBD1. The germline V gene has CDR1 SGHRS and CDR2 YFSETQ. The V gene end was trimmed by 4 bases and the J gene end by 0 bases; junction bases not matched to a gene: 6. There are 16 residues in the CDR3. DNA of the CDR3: TGCGCCAGCAGCCCCACAGGGGCAGCAACTAATGAAAAACTGTTTTTT. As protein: CASSPTGAATNEKLFF.

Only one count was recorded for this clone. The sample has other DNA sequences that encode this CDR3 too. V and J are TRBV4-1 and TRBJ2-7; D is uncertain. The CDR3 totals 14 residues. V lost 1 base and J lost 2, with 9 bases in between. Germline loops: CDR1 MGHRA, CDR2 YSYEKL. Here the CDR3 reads CASSQVAGTYEQYF. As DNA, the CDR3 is TGCGCCAGCAGCCAAGTGGCCGGAACCTACGAGCAGTACTTC.

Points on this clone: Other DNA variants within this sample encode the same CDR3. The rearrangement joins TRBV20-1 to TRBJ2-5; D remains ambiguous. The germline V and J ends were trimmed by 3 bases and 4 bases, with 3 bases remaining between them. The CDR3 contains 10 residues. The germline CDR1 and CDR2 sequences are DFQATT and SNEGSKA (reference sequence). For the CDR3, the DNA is TGCAGTGCTAGCGGAGAGACCCAGTACTTC. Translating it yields CSASGETQYF.

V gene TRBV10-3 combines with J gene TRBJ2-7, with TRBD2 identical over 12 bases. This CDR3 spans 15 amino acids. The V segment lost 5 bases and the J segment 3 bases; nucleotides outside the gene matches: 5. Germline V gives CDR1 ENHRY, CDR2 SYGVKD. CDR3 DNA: TGTGCCATCAGTAATCCGGGACTAGCGGGCTACGAGCAGTACTTC. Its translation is CAISNPGLAGYEQYF.

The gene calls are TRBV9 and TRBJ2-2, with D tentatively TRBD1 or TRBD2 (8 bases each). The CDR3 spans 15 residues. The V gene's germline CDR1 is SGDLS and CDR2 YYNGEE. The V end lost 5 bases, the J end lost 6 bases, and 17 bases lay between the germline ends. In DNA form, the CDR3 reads TGTGCCAGCAGGTTAGCGGGGACAGGCCCCGGGGAGCTGTTTTTT. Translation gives CASRLAGTGPGELFF.

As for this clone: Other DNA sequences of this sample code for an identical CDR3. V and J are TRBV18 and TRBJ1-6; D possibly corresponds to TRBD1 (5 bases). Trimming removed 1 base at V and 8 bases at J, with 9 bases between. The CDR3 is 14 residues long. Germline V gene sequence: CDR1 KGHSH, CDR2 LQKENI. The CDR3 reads CASSPQGRDSPLHF. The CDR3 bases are TGTGCCAGCTCACCACAGGGGAGAGATTCACCCCTCCACTTT.

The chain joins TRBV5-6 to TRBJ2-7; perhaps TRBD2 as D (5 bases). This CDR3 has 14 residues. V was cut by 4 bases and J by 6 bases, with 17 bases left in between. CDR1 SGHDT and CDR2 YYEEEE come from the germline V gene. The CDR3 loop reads CASSPAGIVGEQYF. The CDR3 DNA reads TGTGCCAGCAGCCCAGCCGGGATCGTAGGCGAGCAGTACTTC. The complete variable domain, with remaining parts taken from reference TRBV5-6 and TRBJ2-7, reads DAGVTQSPTHLIKTRGQQVTLRCSPKSGHDTVSWYQQALGQGPQFIFQYYEEEERQRGNFPDRFSGHQFPNYSSELNVNALLLGDSALYLCASSPAGIVGEQYFGPGTRLTVT.

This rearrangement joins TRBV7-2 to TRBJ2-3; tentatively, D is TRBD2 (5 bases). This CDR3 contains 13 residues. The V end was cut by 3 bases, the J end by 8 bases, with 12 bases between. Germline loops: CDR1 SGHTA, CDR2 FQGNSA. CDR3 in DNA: TGTGCCAGCAGCTTGGTTAGCGAAGGTACGCAGTATTTT. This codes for CASSLVSEGTQYF.

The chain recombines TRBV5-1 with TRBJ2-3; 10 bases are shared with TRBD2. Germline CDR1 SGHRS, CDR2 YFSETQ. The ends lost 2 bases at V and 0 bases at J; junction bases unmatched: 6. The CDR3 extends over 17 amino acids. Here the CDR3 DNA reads TGCGCCAGCAGCTTCGGGCTAGCGGGGGTCAGCACAGATACGCAGTATTTT. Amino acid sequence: CASSFGLAGVSTDTQYF.

The CDR3 spells CASSHDRAPYEQYF. CDR3 bases: TGTGCCAGCAGCCATGACAGGGCGCCCTACGAGCAGTACTTC. The chain joins TRBV7-9 to TRBJ2-7; 7 positions match TRBD1. The CDR3 runs to 14 residues. From germline, CDR1 is SEHNR and CDR2 FQNEAQ (reference sequence). V lost 5 bases and J lost 2; bases outside the gene matches: 6.

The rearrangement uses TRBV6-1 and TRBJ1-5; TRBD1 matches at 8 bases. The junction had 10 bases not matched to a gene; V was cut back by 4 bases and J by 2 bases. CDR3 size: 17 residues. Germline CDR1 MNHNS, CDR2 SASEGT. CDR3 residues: CASSALSGQGGNQPQHF. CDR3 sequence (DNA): TGTGCCAGCAGTGCCTTAAGTGGACAGGGAGGCAATCAGCCCCAGCATTTT.

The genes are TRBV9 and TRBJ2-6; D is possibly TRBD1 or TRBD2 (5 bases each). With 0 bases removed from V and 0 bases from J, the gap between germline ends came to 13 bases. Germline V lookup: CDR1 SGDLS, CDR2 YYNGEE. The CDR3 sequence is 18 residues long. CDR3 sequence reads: CASSVVGVGASGANVLTF. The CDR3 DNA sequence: TGTGCCAGCAGCGTAGTGGGGGTGGGAGCCTCTGGGGCCAACGTCCTGACTTTC. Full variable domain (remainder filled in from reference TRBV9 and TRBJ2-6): DSGVTQTPKHLITATGQRVTLRCSPRSGDLSVYWYQQSLDQGLQFLIQYYNGEERAKGNILERFSAQQFPDLHSELNLSSLELGDSALYFCASSVVGVGASGANVLTFGAGSRLTVL.

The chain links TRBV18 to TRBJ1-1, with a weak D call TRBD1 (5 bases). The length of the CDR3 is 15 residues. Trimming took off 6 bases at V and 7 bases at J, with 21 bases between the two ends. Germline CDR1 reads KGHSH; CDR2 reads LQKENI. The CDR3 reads CASSLSEGLGGEAFF. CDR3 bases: TGTGCCAGCTCCCTAAGCGAGGGGTTAGGTGGTGAAGCTTTCTTT.

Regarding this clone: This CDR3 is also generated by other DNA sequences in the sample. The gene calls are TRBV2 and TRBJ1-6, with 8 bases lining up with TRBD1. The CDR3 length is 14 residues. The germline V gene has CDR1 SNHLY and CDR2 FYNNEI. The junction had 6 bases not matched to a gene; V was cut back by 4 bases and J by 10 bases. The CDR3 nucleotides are TGTGCCAGCAGTGGAGACAGGGGCAACTCACCCCTCCACTTT. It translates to CASSGDRGNSPLHF.

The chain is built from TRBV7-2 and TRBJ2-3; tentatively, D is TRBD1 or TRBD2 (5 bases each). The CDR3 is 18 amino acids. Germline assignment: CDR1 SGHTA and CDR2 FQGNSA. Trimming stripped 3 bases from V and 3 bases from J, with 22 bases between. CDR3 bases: TGTGCCAGCAGCTTGGGACGGGGTACTAGACTCCTAACAGATACGCAGTATTTT. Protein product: CASSLGRGTRLLTDTQYF.

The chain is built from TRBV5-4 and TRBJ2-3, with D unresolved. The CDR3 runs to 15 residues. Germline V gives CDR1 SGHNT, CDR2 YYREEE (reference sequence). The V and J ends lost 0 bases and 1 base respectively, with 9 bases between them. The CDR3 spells CASSLDDFRTDTQYF. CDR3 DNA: TGTGCCAGCAGCTTGGATGACTTCCGCACAGATACGCAGTATTTT.

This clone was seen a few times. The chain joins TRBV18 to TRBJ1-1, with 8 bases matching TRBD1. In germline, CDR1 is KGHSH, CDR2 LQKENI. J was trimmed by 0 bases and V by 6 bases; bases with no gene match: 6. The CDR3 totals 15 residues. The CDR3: CASSRGQGMNTEAFF. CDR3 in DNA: TGTGCCAGCTCCCGCGGACAGGGAATGAACACTGAAGCTTTCTTT.

The CDR3 reads CASSLAAVEYNEQFF. In nucleotides, the CDR3 is TGTGCCAGCAGCTTGGCTGCAGTTGAGTACAATGAGCAGTTCTTC. The chain links TRBV5-4 to TRBJ2-1; D is undetermined. In germline, CDR1 is SGHNT, CDR2 YYREEE (reference sequence). Trimming stripped 0 bases from V and 4 bases from J, with 11 bases between. The CDR3 consists of 15 residues.